The source of this T cell receptor (beta chain) is a study of blood T cell repertoires in COVID-19. About the research overall: The United States, Italy and Spain supplied acute and convalescent COVID-19 samples. Sample material is recorded as cDNA or gDNA derived from T cells, B-cell-depleted T cells, or PBMCs.

Authors' processing steps: Reference gene primer amplification gave nucleated cell count estimates. Assay used: immunoSEQ multiplex PCR; TCRdb lists only in-frame clones, some missing. Clonal size and the V and J genes are those of that table, whereas D and trimming came from the DNA. The top ten clones hold roughly an eighth of a sample with about 58,000 clones, 90% of them seen once. Germline loops: CDR1 LGHNA, CDR2 YNFKEQ. V was clipped by 0 bases and J by 2 bases, with 16 bases between them. The CDR3 has 17 residues. This clone was counted between two and nine times. The chain is built from TRBV4-2 and TRBJ1-2; the D is unclear. Sequenced: peripheral blood. The clonotype was recovered from a man between 60 and 75 years old with active COVID-19. The CDR3 nucleotides are TGTGCCAGCAGCCAAGATAGGAGTTTTGGAGGGAACTATGGCTACACCTTC. Amino acids: CASSQDRSFGGNYGYTF.